This TCR beta chain was identified during a study of neurological immune-mediated disorders (dated by TCRdb to the late 2010s). With regard to the full study: Among the approximately 35 multiple sclerosis patients, relapsing-remitting MS accounted for about 31 and secondary progressive MS accounted for 3. The cohort comprised about 70 subjects: 14 HAM/TSP patients, 35 or so multiple sclerosis patients and around 20 healthy controls. Alongside PBMC samples, the set of about 97 TCR-beta libraries contained longitudinal samples, technical triplicates, and paired CD4+ and CD8+ T-cell subsets that had been sorted. The study compared peripheral blood TCR-beta repertoires of HTLV-I-associated myelopathy (HAM/TSP) patients, multiple sclerosis patients and healthy controls using UMI-based sequencing. The paper's findings and limits, for the study overall: TCR clonal expansion was highest in HAM/TSP patients and lowest in MS patients, with MS patients falling below even healthy controls. Expanded clones from different subjects shared no identical CDR3 amino acid sequences, which suggests that TCR-beta repertoires were private in all groups. In phylogenetic analysis, the repertoires of 18 of 34 MS patients grouped into a cluster of related CDR3 sequences, which suggests a possible signature at the repertoire level. No clinical or MRI features were associated with the MS cluster, and the authors said that larger cohorts are needed.

For the unsorted PBMC libraries, 2 million PBMCs were stored in RNAlater at -80 degrees C until RNA extraction and were used to generate the libraries. The multiple sclerosis patients were enrolled in a US clinical protocol that used magnetic resonance imaging to evaluate disease progression. Peripheral blood was subjected to Ficoll-Hypaque density gradient centrifugation to isolate PBMCs, which were then cryopreserved in liquid nitrogen. Comment on this clonotype: What this receptor recognizes is not known. It may be a read error: a sequence one base away is much more abundant.

To synthesize cDNA, template-switch 5'RACE was performed with a primer carrying a 10-nucleotide random unique molecular identifier so that each TCR transcript was tagged. Every sequencing run yielded over 190 million TCR-beta sequences covering 15-18 subjects. The RNeasy kit was used for extraction of total RNA. Using the KAPA Real-time Library Amplification kit, TCR-beta VDJ regions were amplified with primers for the TCR constant region and the 5'RACE anchor. A first PCR added sample indexes and Illumina adaptors, after which a second PCR increased the library yield. After Ampure bead purification, the roughly 650 bp TCR product was size-selected on a 2% E-gel SizeSelection system. Before pooling, library quality was assessed on a Bioanalyzer, concentration was determined with Qubit, and library quantification was performed with the Kapa Library Quantification kit. Libraries were sequenced paired-end 2 x 150 bp on an Illumina HiSeq 2500. To increase sequence diversity, 25-30% phiX was spiked into each library pool. The authors' analysis ran thus. Quality-filtered reads were processed with the UMI-based MiGEC pipeline, which removed over 75% of raw TCR sequences during error correction. IMGT germline references were used for aligning VDJ genes, and each clonotype was defined as a unique CDR3 amino acid sequence together with its V-J genes. Clonal expansion, Shannon diversity and CDR3 relatedness (CalcPairwiseDistances, ClusterSamples) were evaluated with VDJtools, and phylogenetic trees were built with CLCbio workbench. A clone was classed as expanded if it had 8 or more unique UMIs, a cutoff based on coefficient-of-variation modelling across technical triplicates. TCRdb's own reprocessing of the public reads used fastp at Q25 and MiXCR and kept productive beta chains. Merged by CDR3 protein, the rows form single entries marked with the most common genes and DNA. The V and J calls reflect TCRdb's pipeline rather than the authors' work. The sample yields approximately 100,000 distinct CDR3 sequences; 3.5% to 4% were counted once. Roughly 6% of the sample belongs to the ten largest clones.

The CDR1 and CDR2 encoded by the germline V gene are SQVTM and ANQGSEA. The CDR3 runs 16 residues from the cysteine to the phenylalanine. Of all the DNA, just the CDR3 is kept, 48 bases in frame from base 1. The sequence links TRBV29-1 to TRBJ2-3, and TRBD1 matches 7 of the central bases. The material sequenced was PBMCs. The receptor was isolated from a woman younger than 30 with multiple sclerosis. CDR3 region: CSSPGAGKIGTDKQYF. The DNA sequence is given as TGCAGCTCACCTGGGGCAGGGAAGATAGGGACAGATAAGCAGTATTTT.